This TCR beta chain was sequenced during a study of T cell responses to AZD1222 COVID-19 vaccine. Trimming left V 5 bases short and J 10 bases short, with 12 bases between. Germline V CDR1 and CDR2: MNHEY, SVGEGT. CDR3 length: 12 amino acids. Produced via immunoSEQ multiplex PCR; TCRdb's table is partial and in-frame only. The sample holds roughly 140,000 clones, almost 90% seen once. V usage is TRBV6-2 or TRBV6-3 and J usage is TRBJ2-1; maybe TRBD2 (5 bases). The clonotype was recovered from an adult in good health. The source was peripheral blood, collected on day 0 of AZD1222 vaccination. CDR3 DNA sequence: TGTGCCAGCAGTCAGGACTCCCCAGAGCAGTTCTTC. The encoded protein is CASSQDSPEQFF.